This T cell receptor (beta chain) originates from a study of T cell responses to AZD1222 COVID-19 vaccine. Study results and caveats: Donors skewed white British and female; clonal diversity was possibly underestimated.

Profiled with immunoSEQ multiplex PCR; TCRdb holds only in-frame clones, not every one. The table shows 92,000 or so clones, with 70% to 90% occurring only once. The germline V gene has CDR1 WNHNN and CDR2 SYGVQD (reference sequence). The CDR3 has 14 amino acids. After removal of 5 bases from V and 4 bases from J, the junction contained 4 bases not matched to a gene. As to this clone: No antigen is known for it.

Sequencing was performed on peripheral blood, taken on day 0 of AZD1222 vaccination. V is TRBV10-1 and J is TRBJ2-7, with 11 bases matching TRBD1. The receptor's source is an adult in good health. CDR3 DNA sequence: TGCGCCAGCAGTACGGGACAGGGGGGTTACGAGCAGTACTTC. It translates to CASSTGQGGYEQYF.